The present entry profiles one T cell receptor beta chain with its context. Its target is unknown. Sequencing used immunoSEQ multiplex PCR; TCRdb keeps in-frame clones, though not all of them. Among 85,000 to 95,000 clones listed, approximately 96% were seen once. The data belong to a study of cytomegalovirus exposure and HLA in healthy donors. Study-level results: With high specificity and sensitivity, the classifier reportedly diagnosed cytomegalovirus status.

The sequenced material came from PBMCs. The sequence was obtained from a man younger than 30 in good health and CMV-seronegative.

Here the CDR3 reads CASSRMTSGHGELFF. The CDR3 bases are TGTGCCAGCAGTCGTATGACTAGCGGGCACGGGGAGCTGTTTTTT. The rearrangement links TRBV6-5 to TRBJ2-2; TRBD2 aligns across 10 bases. The CDR3 extends over 15 amino acids. The junction had 7 bases not matched to a gene; V was cut back by 5 bases and J by 7 bases. Germline CDR1 and CDR2: MNHEY and SVGAGI.